This TCR beta chain was found in a study of T cells in Graves' hyperthyroidism and ophthalmopathy. Whole-study context: Staff took peripheral blood when the initial diagnosis was made, before any treatment began.

Germline-derived CDR1 and CDR2 are MGHRA and YSYEKL. The ends were cut back, 0 bases at V and 4 bases at J, with 11 bases in the middle. The CDR3 spans 15 residues. What was amplified from RNA transcripts were TCR beta CDR3 regions. When the TCR CDR3 underwent first-round RT-PCR, the HTBI primer set was used. TCRdb re-analysed the multiplex PCR reads in MiXCR, keeping a single row per CDR3 protein. This sample carries hundreds of thousands of distinct CDR3 sequences, approximately 16% of them seen once, and the ten largest clones take about 18%. Hyperthyroidism of Graves' type that showed no ophthalmopathy progression within 18 months was stable.

The origin of this receptor is a woman younger than 35 with Graves' hyperthyroidism. Sequenced: blood. The rearrangement links TRBV4-1 to TRBJ2-3; TRBD2 is a possible D gene (5 bases). The DNA for the CDR3 is TGCGCCAGCAGCCAAGAAGTGTCGAGGGCAGATACGCAGTATTTT. As protein: CASSQEVSRADTQYF.